This T cell receptor (beta chain) was retrieved from a study of OX40 agonist ivuxolimab in advanced cancers. Study in general: Of the participants, 40% had some prior anti-PD-1, anti-PD-L1 or anti-CTLA-4 therapy, which was allowed. One hepatocellular carcinoma and two cutaneous melanoma patients partially responded.

The study's findings and limits: At 0.1 to 3.0 mg/kg, CD4+ and CD8+ blood T cells expanded clonally by week 6.

Sequencing used immunoSEQ multiplex PCR; TCRdb keeps in-frame clones, though not all of them. This table holds tens of thousands of clones, around 90% found once. The CDR3 consists of 12 residues. Germline CDR1 and CDR2: WSHSY and SAAADI. Trimming removed 10 bases at V and 0 bases at J, with 7 bases between. A note on this clone: Its target is unknown.

The sequence was obtained from an adult with an advanced solid tumor such as melanoma, head and neck, liver or kidney cancer. The gene calls are TRBV10-2 and TRBJ1-3; D remains unclear. Here the sequenced sample was CD4+ or CD8+ T cells sorted from blood, taken in a trial of the OX40 agonist ivuxolimab. The CDR3 DNA sequence: TGCGCCACCCAGCCCTCTGGAAACACCATATATTTT. This sequence encodes CATQPSGNTIYF.